This TCR beta chain was observed in a study of tissue T cells after allogeneic stem cell transplantation. Study results and caveats: Anatomically similar tissues had similar TCR repertoires within each patient. Motif-based clustering found tissue-specific repertoire signatures shared across patients, though few clones were shared. The study did not identify alloreactive or antigen-specific tissue TCRs, and some clones might be persisting host cells.

Germline V CDR1 and CDR2: SGHSN, HYEKVE. This CDR3 contains 13 residues. The ends lost 0 bases at V and 4 bases at J; junction bases unmatched: 0. This clone was seen more than once but under ten times. What it recognizes is unknown. Gene names denote mouse genes. The read terminates 1 residue ahead of where the CDR3 ends, so the germline J gene completes it. Time point described: mouse harvest day 7 after allogeneic transplant. Tail vein injection delivered 10^7 T-cell-depleted bone marrow cells and 10^6 splenic CD5+ T cells. This mouse GVHD model was MHC-mismatched B6 to BALB/c, profiled day 7 or 14. Sequencing used immunoSEQ multiplex PCR; TCRdb keeps in-frame clones, though not all of them. This table holds approximately 6,700 clones, 40% to 55% found once.

The sequencing input was gut tissue. This chain joins TRBV12-1 and TRBJ2-4; 7 bases map to TRBD2. This TCR derives from a female BALB/c mouse given C57BL/6 T cells with graft-versus-host disease after an allogeneic hematopoietic cell transplant. CDR3 bases read: TGTGCCAGCTCTCTCTGGGGGGAAAACACCTTGTAC. This encodes CASSLWGENTLY. The CDR3 as a whole reads CASSLWGENTLYF.